Listed here are 14 T cell receptor beta chains from one sample, sequenced in a study of blood T cell repertoires in COVID-19. Sequencing was performed with immunoSEQ multiplex PCR; in TCRdb, only in-frame clones are kept and a portion is missing. The table includes 24,000 or so clones, about 87% detected once. Specimen: peripheral blood. These receptors came from a human donor with active COVID-19. The donor label of this sample is uncertain.

This clone was picked up one time. J is TRBJ1-3 and V is TRBV4-3; 8 positions match TRBD1. This CDR3 is built from 15 residues. V lost 3 bases to trimming and J lost 0 bases; unmatched junction nucleotides: 1. Germline assignment: CDR1 LGHNA and CDR2 YSLEER. The CDR3 DNA is TGCGCCAGCAGCCAGACAGGGGCCTCTGGAAACACCATATATTTT. It translates to CASSQTGASGNTIYF.

V is TRBV29-1 and J is TRBJ2-2, with TRBD2 matching 11 bases. V shed 2 bases and J 5 bases; nucleotides not matched to a gene: 7. Germline lookup yields CDR1 SQVTM and CDR2 ANQGSEA. This CDR3 has 16 amino acids. CDR3 in amino acids: CSVELGLAGGTGELFF. CDR3 in DNA: TGCAGCGTTGAATTAGGGCTAGCGGGGGGAACCGGGGAGCTGTTTTTT.

V usage is TRBV4-1 and J usage is TRBJ1-1, with D possibly TRBD1 on 6 matching bases. The germline V gene encodes CDR1 MGHRA and CDR2 YSYEKL. The CDR3 loop spans 15 amino acids. V gave up 1 base and J gave up 3 bases, with 12 bases separating them. The CDR3 DNA reads TGCGCCAGCAGCCAAGGACAGGTGGGGGACACTGAAGCTTTCTTT. It yields the protein CASSQGQVGDTEAFF.

The chain is built from TRBV5-6 and TRBJ2-3, with unresolved D. Trimming took off 3 bases at V and 2 bases at J, with 7 bases between the two ends. The CDR3 is 13 amino acids. The germline CDR1 and CDR2 sequences are SGHDT and YYEEEE. The CDR3 here is CASSSDNTDTQYF. The CDR3 coding sequence is TGTGCCAGCAGCTCTGACAACACAGATACGCAGTATTTT.

The J gene is TRBJ1-3, the V gene TRBV2; a weak D match, TRBD1 (6 bases). The V end was cut by 8 bases, the J end by 2 bases, with 16 bases between. Germline V gene data show CDR1 as SNHLY and CDR2 as FYNNEI. The CDR3 sequence is 15 residues long. CDR3: CASGRGDITGNTIYF. In nucleotides, the CDR3 is TGTGCCAGCGGGCGGGGGGACATCACTGGAAACACCATATATTTT.

The J gene is TRBJ1-5, the V gene TRBV6-6, with a possible D match to TRBD1 (6 bases). The CDR3 has 15 amino acids. V shed 6 bases and J shed 10 bases, with 22 bases lying between them. CDR1 is MNHNY, CDR2 SVGAGI, per germline (reference sequence). CDR3 in amino acids: CASSSPGQEPGPQHF. CDR3 sequence (DNA): TGTGCCAGCAGCTCTCCGGGACAAGAGCCGGGACCCCAGCATTTT.

The chain is built from TRBV29-1 and TRBJ1-1, with 7 bases aligning to TRBD1. The CDR3 runs 14 residues. Germline lookup yields CDR1 SQVTM and CDR2 ANQGSEA. Trimming removed 1 base from V and 4 bases from J; junction bases left unmatched: 6. The CDR3 sequence is CSVEGGQRSTEAFF. Written as DNA, the CDR3 is TGCAGCGTTGAAGGGGGACAGAGGAGCACTGAAGCTTTCTTT.

The gene calls are TRBV5-1 and TRBJ1-4; 7 nucleotides line up with TRBD1. Trimming took 0 bases from V and 7 from J; bases not matched to a gene: 12. The CDR3 covers 17 residues. Germline assignment: CDR1 SGHRS and CDR2 YFSETQ. For the CDR3, the DNA is TGCGCCAGCAGCTTGGTAGCGCAGGGACAGCTTCGTGAAAAACTGTTTTTT. Protein product: CASSLVAQGQLREKLFF.

The chain couples TRBV6-4 to TRBJ2-1, with 9 bases fitting TRBD2. The V gene end was trimmed by 3 bases and the J gene end by 3 bases; junction bases not matched to a gene: 6. Looked up from germline, CDR1 is MRHNA and CDR2 is SNTAGT. The CDR3 extends over 16 amino acids. CDR3 in amino acids: CASSELAGTLYNEQFF. CDR3 DNA: TGTGCCAGCAGTGAGCTAGCGGGGACCCTCTACAATGAGCAGTTCTTC.

This chain links TRBV10-1 with TRBJ2-2, with 7 bases aligning to TRBD2. The V segment lost 0 bases and the J segment 4 bases; nucleotides outside the gene matches: 2. CDR1 is WNHNN, CDR2 SYGVQD, per germline (reference sequence). The CDR3 totals 15 residues. For the CDR3, the DNA is TGCGCCAGCAGTGAGTCGGGGGGGATCACCGGGGAGCTGTTTTTT. Translation: CASSESGGITGELFF.

The chain employs TRBV10-3 and TRBJ2-3; perhaps TRBD2 as D (5 bases). Germline CDR1 reads ENHRY; CDR2 reads SYGVKD. The CDR3 has 17 residues. V was clipped by 7 bases and J by 0 bases, with 20 bases between them. Here the CDR3 reads CAITGSRLATSTDTQYF. CDR3 in DNA: TGTGCCATCACAGGTTCGAGGTTAGCGACTAGCACAGATACGCAGTATTTT.

The chain recombines TRBV28 with TRBJ2-5, with a weak D call TRBD1 (7 bases). Germline V gives CDR1 MDHEN, CDR2 SYDVKM. The ends were cut back, 6 bases at V and 5 bases at J, with 16 bases in the middle. CDR3 size: 14 residues. The CDR3 spells CASREAAGGETQYF. CDR3 DNA sequence: TGTGCCAGCAGGGAGGCCGCAGGGGGGGAGACCCAGTACTTC.

This chain joins TRBV10-1 and TRBJ1-1, with TRBD1 as a possible D gene (5 bases). The CDR3 spans 13 residues. V lost 3 bases and J 5 bases, leaving 10 bases between the germline ends. The germline CDR1 and CDR2 sequences are WNHNN and SYGVQD (reference sequence). The DNA of the CDR3 is TGCGCCAGCAGTGATCCAGGGAAGACTGAAGCTTTCTTT. It translates to CASSDPGKTEAFF.

This chain uses TRBV4-2 with TRBJ1-2; D may be TRBD1 (6 bases). In germline, CDR1 is LGHNA, CDR2 YNFKEQ. CDR3 size: 15 residues. V was shortened by 0 bases and J by 4 bases, with 12 bases between the two germline ends. The CDR3 reads CASSQDQGQFYGYTF. As DNA, the CDR3 is TGTGCCAGCAGCCAAGATCAAGGACAGTTCTATGGCTACACCTTC.